The entry that follows covers one T cell receptor (beta chain) sequence. Which cohort a participant joined came from the clinical history participants gave. Source study methods: Counts of nucleated cells, estimated from reference gene primer amplification, were obtained. Here immunoSEQ multiplex PCR was the method, and the copy in TCRdb shows in-frame clones only, minus some. Clone size and V and J calls were adopted from that table, with D and trimming inferred from the DNA. The sample lists roughly 170,000 clones, roughly 83% occurring once. This entry is derived from a study of blood T cell repertoires in COVID-19. About the study: Sources were T cells, B-cell-depleted T cells, or PBMCs; the material itself was cDNA or gDNA.

Between the trimmed V and J ends, which lost 2 bases and 5 bases, there was a span of 12 bases. Germline V CDR1 and CDR2: SGHDN, FVKESK. CDR3 length equals 14 residues. The clonotype was recovered from a woman aged 45-60 years who had recovered from COVID-19. The material sequenced was PBMCs or T cells enriched from blood (not recorded which). V and J are TRBV14 and TRBJ1-1; the D gene is possibly TRBD1 (5 bases). In DNA, the CDR3 is TGTGCCAGCAGCCAATACTCTTCAGGGACTGAAGCTTTCTTT. Translation gives CASSQYSSGTEAFF.